Below are 24 T cell receptor beta chains sequenced from a single sample in a study of blood T cell repertoires in COVID-19 (dated by TCRdb to the early 2020s). The library relied on the immunoSEQ multiplex PCR assay. Held by TCRdb, this immuneACCESS table contains in-frame sequences only and omits some clones. Under half of the omission traces to an unresolved V gene where checked; the cause of the rest is unknown. A total of tens of thousands of clones appear in this sample, about four fifths of them only once. The biggest ten clones account for around 4.8% of the sample. Material: peripheral blood. The receptors shown here come from a man aged 80 or over with COVID-19, enrolled during active disease.

At least ten counts were recorded for this clone. This chain connects TRBV19 to TRBJ2-7; D gene ambiguous. From germline, CDR1 is LNHDA and CDR2 SQIVND (reference sequence). V lost 0 bases and J 3 bases, leaving 12 bases between the germline ends. CDR3 length: 15 residues. CDR3 nucleotides: TGTGCCAGTAGTATAGATGGGTCAGGATTCTACGAGCAGTACTTC. It codes for CASSIDGSGFYEQYF.

The chain combines TRBV6-1 with TRBJ2-2; D may be TRBD2 (5 bases). Trimming shortened V by 4 bases and J by 5 bases, and 17 bases separated the two germline ends. CDR1 and CDR2 (germline): MNHNS, SASEGT. This CDR3 has 16 amino acids. CDR3 protein: CASSVLANFLTGELFF. The CDR3 nucleotides read TGTGCCAGCAGTGTCCTAGCTAATTTTTTAACCGGGGAGCTGTTTTTT.

This sequence joins TRBV5-1 and TRBJ2-1; weak D call: TRBD1 (5 bases). V was trimmed by 3 bases and J by 0 bases, leaving 10 bases between them. The germline gives CDR1 SGHRS, CDR2 YFSETQ. This CDR3 has 15 residues. The CDR3 loop reads CASSSDMSSYNEQFF. CDR3 bases: TGCGCCAGCAGCTCGGACATGAGCTCCTACAATGAGCAGTTCTTC.

The J gene is TRBJ2-1, the V gene TRBV25-1; 9 bases agree with TRBD1. CDR3 length equals 16 residues. Germline CDR1 is MGHDK and CDR2 is SYGVNS. V gave up 3 bases and J gave up 0 bases; unmatched junction bases: 3. In DNA, the CDR3 is TGTGCCAGCAGTGACCTGACAGGGGGCTCCTACAATGAGCAGTTCTTC. Protein product: CASSDLTGGSYNEQFF.

This clone was seen a single time. The chain is built from TRBV7-2 and TRBJ2-5; perhaps TRBD2 as D (6 bases). From germline, CDR1 is SGHTA and CDR2 FQGNSA. V was trimmed by 6 bases and J by 0 bases, leaving 11 bases between them. CDR3 length equals 14 residues. Here the CDR3 reads CASSRGRNQETQYF. The CDR3 region has the DNA TGTGCCAGCAGTAGAGGGAGGAACCAAGAGACCCAGTACTTC.

The rearrangement joins TRBV3-1 (or the pseudogene TRBV3-2) to TRBJ2-6; D call uncertain. Looked up from germline, CDR1 is LGHDT and CDR2 is YNNKEL (reference sequence). The CDR3 spans 19 residues. The ends were cut back, 6 bases at V and 0 bases at J, with 21 bases in the middle. CDR3 loop: CASRRGAGLAISGANVLTF. CDR3 DNA sequence: TGTGCCAGCAGACGAGGAGCCGGGTTAGCTATCTCTGGGGCCAACGTCCTGACTTTC.

The V gene is TRBV3-1 (or the pseudogene TRBV3-2), the J gene TRBJ2-5; 11 bases match TRBD1. The V segment lost 4 bases and the J segment 4 bases; nucleotides outside the gene matches: 5. This CDR3 is built from 15 residues. In germline, CDR1 is LGHDT, CDR2 YNNKEL (reference sequence). The CDR3 DNA is TGTGCCAGCAGCCCTGGGACAGGGGGGGGAGAGACCCAGTACTTC. Protein: CASSPGTGGGETQYF.

The chain has TRBV30 and TRBJ1-4, with D possibly TRBD1 on 6 matching bases. The V gene's germline CDR1 is GTSNPN and CDR2 SVGIG (reference sequence). Trimming took 1 base from V and 10 from J, leaving 7 bases between them. This CDR3 spans 11 amino acids. This CDR3 is CAWSEGGKLFF. The CDR3 DNA sequence: TGTGCCTGGAGTGAAGGGGGAAAACTGTTTTTT.

The chain combines TRBV6-5 with TRBJ2-7; 12 nucleotides line up with TRBD2. The CDR3 extends over 15 amino acids. Trimming cost V 6 bases and J 6 bases; bases outside gene matches: 9. Germline V gene sequence: CDR1 MNHEY, CDR2 SVGAGI. CDR3 DNA: TGTGCCAGCAGGAACGGACTAGCGGGAATTAGCGAGCAGTACTTC. It is translated as CASRNGLAGISEQYF.

This clone appeared a single time. The rearrangement uses TRBV2 and TRBJ1-5, with a tentative D call TRBD1 (5 bases). Deletions cut 7 bases from V and 0 bases from J, with 10 bases between. This CDR3 comprises 14 residues. Germline V lookup: CDR1 SNHLY, CDR2 FYNNEI. CDR3 region: CASKPGISNQPQHF. The DNA for the CDR3 is TGTGCCAGCAAACCAGGGATTAGCAATCAGCCCCAGCATTTT.

The rearrangement joins TRBV6-5 to TRBJ2-2; 9 bases line up with TRBD2. This CDR3 spans 13 amino acids. With V trimmed by 6 bases and J by 12 bases, 8 bases remained unmatched. The V gene's germline CDR1 is MNHEY and CDR2 SVGAGI. CDR3 in amino acids: CASRKGREGQLFF. CDR3 nucleotide sequence: TGTGCCAGCAGGAAGGGGCGGGAGGGCCAGCTGTTTTTT.

Only one count was recorded for this clone. The chain uses TRBV7-3 and TRBJ2-5; D is ambiguous. The germline V gene encodes CDR1 SGHTA and CDR2 FQGTGA. V was trimmed by 0 bases and J by 5 bases, leaving 7 bases between them. The CDR3 has 13 residues. CDR3: CASSLTYRETQYF. The DNA for the CDR3 is TGTGCCAGCAGCTTAACGTATCGTGAGACCCAGTACTTC. Drawing the rest from reference TRBV7-3 and TRBJ2-5, the complete variable domain is GAGVSQTPSNKVTEKGKYVELRCDPISGHTALYWYRQSLGQGPEFLIYFQGTGAADDSGLPNDRFFAVRPEGSVSTLKIQRTERGDSAVYLCASSLTYRETQYFGPGTRLLVL.

The J gene is TRBJ2-1, the V gene TRBV6-1; TRBD2 agrees at 12 bases. The CDR3 sequence is 18 residues long. J gave up 9 bases and V 3 bases, and 15 bases lay outside the gene matches. Per the germline V gene, CDR1 is MNHNS and CDR2 is SASEGT. CDR3 in amino acids: CASSEAAAWLAGGSEQFF. The CDR3 DNA follows: TGTGCCAGCAGTGAGGCGGCAGCCTGGCTAGCGGGAGGGAGTGAGCAGTTCTTC.

The rearrangement joins TRBV28 to TRBJ1-6; D remains ambiguous. Trimming removed 9 bases from V and 14 bases from J, with 11 bases in between. The CDR3 runs 10 residues. Germline V lookup: CDR1 MDHEN, CDR2 SYDVKM. CDR3 coding DNA: TGTGCCAGTGGCCGAATAACCCTCCACTTT. Its translation is CASGRITLHF. Filled out from reference TRBV28 and TRBJ1-6, the complete variable domain reads DVKVTQSSRYLVKRTGEKVFLECVQDMDHENMFWYRQDPGLGLRLIYFSYDVKMKEKGDIPEGYSVSREKKERFSLILESASTNQTSMYLCASGRITLHFGNGTRLTVT.

This clone appeared a few times. The J gene is TRBJ2-1, the V gene TRBV11-2; TRBD2 aligns across 7 bases. The V gene end was trimmed by 1 base and the J gene end by 15 bases; junction bases not matched to a gene: 9. There are 13 residues in the CDR3. The V gene's germline CDR1 is SGHAT and CDR2 FQNNGV. This chain's CDR3 is CASSLVVGLLRFF. Written as DNA, the CDR3 is TGTGCCAGCAGCTTAGTTGTGGGACTACTCCGGTTCTTC.

The genes are TRBV6-6 and TRBJ1-5; D is ambiguous. This CDR3 has 15 residues. V was pared by 7 bases and J by 0 bases, with 13 bases between. In germline, CDR1 is MNHNY, CDR2 SVGAGI (reference sequence). The CDR3 sequence: CASNRRENSNQPQHF. The CDR3 nucleotides read TGTGCCAGCAACCGCCGGGAAAATAGCAATCAGCCCCAGCATTTT.

This chain uses TRBV10-1 with TRBJ2-1; 9 positions match TRBD2. Germline-derived CDR1 and CDR2 are WNHNN and SYGVQD (reference sequence). The CDR3 contains 16 residues. With V trimmed by 3 bases and J by 6 bases, 9 bases remained unmatched. The DNA for the CDR3 is TGCGCCAGCAGTGATCTCCAGCGGGGGGCCCTCAATGAGCAGTTCTTC. Protein sequence: CASSDLQRGALNEQFF.

V is TRBV18 and J is TRBJ1-1; D is unclear. Between the trimmed V and J ends, which lost 2 bases and 0 bases, there was a span of 13 bases. Per germline, CDR1 KGHSH and CDR2 LQKENI. This CDR3 contains 16 residues. Here the CDR3 reads CASSPALQKLNTEAFF. In nucleotides, the CDR3 is TGTGCCAGCTCACCAGCCCTACAGAAACTGAACACTGAAGCTTTCTTT.

V usage is TRBV5-1 and J usage is TRBJ2-5; D remains unclear. The CDR3 is 15 residues long. The V end lost 4 bases, the J end lost 1 base, and 14 bases lay between the germline ends. Per the germline V gene, CDR1 is SGHRS and CDR2 is YFSETQ. Here the CDR3 DNA reads TGCGCCAGCAGCAGAAAGGTGGGCATCCAAGAGACCCAGTACTTC. This sequence encodes CASSRKVGIQETQYF.

V is TRBV5-1 and J is TRBJ1-1, with D possibly matching TRBD1 (6 bases). This CDR3 is built from 17 residues. Trimming cost V 0 bases and J 0 bases, with 15 bases left between them. Germline V lookup: CDR1 SGHRS, CDR2 YFSETQ. CDR3 in DNA: TGCGCCAGCAGCTTGGAGGCGCGGGGGCGGGTGAACACTGAAGCTTTCTTT. The encoded protein is CASSLEARGRVNTEAFF.

This chain joins TRBV3-1 (or the pseudogene TRBV3-2) and TRBJ1-4; 7 positions match TRBD1. CDR1 LGHDT and CDR2 YNNKEL come from the germline V gene (reference sequence). V shed 6 bases and J 7 bases; nucleotides not matched to a gene: 11. CDR3 length: 15 amino acids. The CDR3 bases are TGTGCCAGCAGTTACAACAGGGGACTAGGTGAAAAACTGTTTTTT. Residues: CASSYNRGLGEKLFF.

In its sample, this clone was seen once. The genes are TRBV2 and TRBJ2-2; 8 nucleotides align to TRBD1. The germline CDR1 and CDR2 sequences are SNHLY and FYNNEI. With 4 bases clipped from V and 6 bases from J, the junction kept 7 bases outside the gene matches. The CDR3 runs 15 residues. The CDR3 region is CASSVRTGSAGELFF. Written as DNA, the CDR3 is TGTGCCAGCAGTGTACGGACAGGGTCTGCCGGGGAGCTGTTTTTT.

V is TRBV5-1 and J is TRBJ1-1, with 7 bases aligning to TRBD1. The CDR3 is 15 amino acids. CDR1 and CDR2 (germline): SGHRS, YFSETQ. V gave up 4 bases and J gave up 4 bases; unmatched junction bases: 10. CDR3 loop: CASSGRGDWGTEAFF. The CDR3 DNA reads as TGCGCCAGCAGCGGCAGGGGGGATTGGGGCACTGAAGCTTTCTTT.

CDR3 DNA: TGTGCCAGCAGCTCGCAGACAGGCCTTTATGGCTACACCTTC. Its translation: CASSSQTGLYGYTF. This chain uses TRBV11-1 with TRBJ1-2; possible D gene TRBD1, 6 bases. V lost 4 bases, J lost 5 bases, and 14 bases lay in between. From germline, CDR1 is SGHAT and CDR2 FQDESV (reference sequence). The CDR3 is 14 amino acids.